A selection of T cell receptor beta chains follows, all from one sample in a study of identical twins. TCRdb itself ran the 5' RACE reads through MiXCR, one entry per CDR3 protein. The table shows around 250,000 distinct CDR3 sequences, with about 13% occurring only once. These records were also assigned to another study, of yellow fever vaccine responses in identical twins.

Material for sequencing was memory (CD45RO+) T cells sorted from blood. Source of these receptors: a young woman in good health. Each CDR3 is given with its conserved first and last residue. A clone size is listed for some rows: how often the clone was seen (once, few, many), or a class if it is expanded.

TRBV9	-	CASSVESLGEKLFF
TRBV4-1	-	CASSQLGRGGNTEAFF
TRBV7-2	few	CASSLTGGEKTQYF
TRBV27	few	CASSLAGQGYNEQFF
TRBV12-3/TRBV12-4	many	CASTRLAGDGNEQFF
TRBV12-3/TRBV12-4	many	CASSSSPRAYEQYF
TRBV12-3/TRBV12-4	few	CASSRPLAGNTDTQYF
TRBV29-1	many	CSVRLAGSASFSEQYF
TRBV5-1	many	CASSFGRGTYEQYF
TRBV7-8	few	CASSLGFNRVGSPLHF
TRBV29-1	few	CSVGMTGDQPQHF
TRBV4-3	few	CASSDTGETSPLHF